This is a list of T cell receptor beta chains from one sample in a study of CD8+ T cells in alopecia areata. Assay: immunoSEQ multiplex PCR; the TCRdb copy retains only in-frame clones and omits some. The sample holds 64,000 or so clones, around 42% seen once. Sequenced here: CD8+ T cells sorted from blood, sampled around week 37, from a patient treated with tofacitinib. The receptors here all came from a human donor with alopecia areata. CDR3s include the opening cysteine and the closing phenylalanine or tryptophan. The D gene is left open where the match is weak. Only part of the rows carry a size: once, few, many, or a class if the clone is expanded.

CDR3nt: TGCGCCAGCAGTGATTCAGGAGGGGCGAAGACCCAGTACTTC; CDR3aa: CASSDSGGAKTQYF; d_gene: .; v_gene: TRBV10-2; abundance: few; j_gene: TRBJ2-5
CDR3nt: TGTGCCAGCAGCTTAGGTCAGAATACCCAAGAGACCCAGTACTTC; CDR3aa: CASSLGQNTQETQYF; d_gene: .; v_gene: TRBV5-6; abundance: few; j_gene: TRBJ2-5
CDR3nt: TGTGCCAGCAGCTTAGGTGGGACAAGGGAGACCCAGTACTTC; CDR3aa: CASSLGGTRETQYF; d_gene: .; v_gene: TRBV7-7; abundance: few; j_gene: TRBJ2-5
CDR3nt: TGTGCCAGCAGTGAAGGCTTTTACACCTTC; CDR3aa: CASSEGFYTF; d_gene: .; v_gene: TRBV6-1; abundance: .; j_gene: TRBJ1-2
CDR3nt: TGTGCCAGCAGTCAATTCGACAGGCCCTATGGCTACACCTTC; CDR3aa: CASSQFDRPYGYTF; d_gene: .; v_gene: TRBV7-2; abundance: .; j_gene: TRBJ1-2
CDR3nt: TGTGCCAGCAGCGAACCGGGACAGGGGGTCAATGAGCAGTTCTTC; CDR3aa: CASSEPGQGVNEQFF; d_gene: TRBD1; v_gene: TRBV2; abundance: few; j_gene: TRBJ2-1
CDR3nt: TGTGCCAGCAGTGTTGAAGCGGGAGACGGTGGCGGGGAGCTGTTTTTT; CDR3aa: CASSVEAGDGGGELFF; d_gene: TRBD2; v_gene: TRBV6-4; abundance: .; j_gene: TRBJ2-2
CDR3nt: TGTGCCAGCAGCTTGGGGGGTCCTAACTATGGCTACACCTTC; CDR3aa: CASSLGGPNYGYTF; d_gene: .; v_gene: TRBV11-2; abundance: few; j_gene: TRBJ1-2
CDR3nt: TGTGCCAGCAGTGGCTGGCGAGAGAAACTGAAATCTGGGGCCAACGTCCTGACTTTC; CDR3aa: CASSGWREKLKSGANVLTF; d_gene: .; v_gene: TRBV2; abundance: .; j_gene: TRBJ2-6
CDR3nt: TGTGCCAGCAGCCTAACTTTAGCGCCTAATGAGCAGTTCTTC; CDR3aa: CASSLTLAPNEQFF; d_gene: .; v_gene: TRBV7-9; abundance: .; j_gene: TRBJ2-1
CDR3nt: TGTGCCAGCAGCTCCCCCTCGGCAATGTGGGGGGGCTACGAGCAGTACTTC; CDR3aa: CASSSPSAMWGGYEQYF; d_gene: TRBD2; v_gene: TRBV2; abundance: .; j_gene: TRBJ2-7
CDR3nt: TGTGCCAGCAGTCCTTCGTGGCAGGGGAGAGGCTACGAGCAGTACTTC; CDR3aa: CASSPSWQGRGYEQYF; d_gene: .; v_gene: TRBV7-9; abundance: .; j_gene: TRBJ2-7
CDR3nt: TGTGCCAGCAGCTCGACACACCCCGACAGGGGAGCGTACGAGCAGTACTTC; CDR3aa: CASSSTHPDRGAYEQYF; d_gene: TRBD1; v_gene: TRBV7-9; abundance: .; j_gene: TRBJ2-7
CDR3nt: TGTGCCAGCAGTTGGGGAGACGAGCAGTACTTC; CDR3aa: CASSWGDEQYF; d_gene: .; v_gene: TRBV27; abundance: few; j_gene: TRBJ2-7
CDR3nt: TGTGCCAGCAGCTTACCTGGGACTGCTGCAGAGACCCAGTACTTC; CDR3aa: CASSLPGTAAETQYF; d_gene: .; v_gene: TRBV9; abundance: .; j_gene: TRBJ2-5
CDR3nt: TGTGCCAGCAGCTTAGACCCGGATAATGAGCAGTTCTTC; CDR3aa: CASSLDPDNEQFF; d_gene: .; v_gene: TRBV7-9; abundance: .; j_gene: TRBJ2-1
CDR3nt: TGTGCCAGTAGTCGCCGGGGATCGGACCTTACCCACACCAACGTCCTGACTTTC; CDR3aa: CASSRRGSDLTHTNVLTF; d_gene: .; v_gene: TRBV19; abundance: .; j_gene: TRBJ2-6
CDR3nt: TGTGCCAGCAGCATTGGACAGGGCTCTGGGGCCAACGTCCTGACTTTC; CDR3aa: CASSIGQGSGANVLTF; d_gene: .; v_gene: TRBV12-1; abundance: .; j_gene: TRBJ2-6
CDR3nt: TGCAGCGTTGGGACTATCGGCTACGAGCAGTACTTC; CDR3aa: CSVGTIGYEQYF; d_gene: .; v_gene: TRBV29-1; abundance: few; j_gene: TRBJ2-7
CDR3nt: TGTGCCAGCAGCGCTCCAAGGGGCGGGAGTAACAATGAGCAGTTCTTC; CDR3aa: CASSAPRGGSNNEQFF; d_gene: TRBD2; v_gene: TRBV9; abundance: .; j_gene: TRBJ2-1
CDR3nt: TGTGCCAGTAGGATCTCCGGGGAGCTGTTTTTT; CDR3aa: CASRISGELFF; d_gene: .; v_gene: TRBV19; abundance: few; j_gene: TRBJ2-2
CDR3nt: TGTGCCAGTAGTCCGGGGACAGGTAACTACGAGCAGTACTTC; CDR3aa: CASSPGTGNYEQYF; d_gene: TRBD1; v_gene: TRBV19; abundance: .; j_gene: TRBJ2-7
CDR3nt: TGCAGCGTCTCAGACATGAACTCCTACGAGCAGTACTTC; CDR3aa: CSVSDMNSYEQYF; d_gene: .; v_gene: TRBV29-1; abundance: .; j_gene: TRBJ2-7
CDR3nt: TGCGCCAGCAGTGAGAAAATCGAGGGGGTAAAACTGTTTTTT; CDR3aa: CASSEKIEGVKLFF; d_gene: .; v_gene: TRBV10-2; abundance: .; j_gene: TRBJ1-4
CDR3nt: TGTGCCAGCAGTGATGGGACCACCAAAAACATTCAGTACTTC; CDR3aa: CASSDGTTKNIQYF; d_gene: .; v_gene: TRBV2; abundance: .; j_gene: TRBJ2-4
CDR3nt: TGTGCCACCAGCGGGGGACGCAGACAGTTGGCCCAGTACTTC; CDR3aa: CATSGGRRQLAQYF; d_gene: .; v_gene: TRBV15; abundance: once; j_gene: TRBJ2-5
CDR3nt: TGTGCCTGGAGTCCGACAGGTCTAGAGCCCCAGCATTTT; CDR3aa: CAWSPTGLEPQHF; d_gene: .; v_gene: TRBV30; abundance: .; j_gene: TRBJ1-5
CDR3nt: TGTGCCTGGAGTGTAACCTCCCACACAGATACGCAGTATTTT; CDR3aa: CAWSVTSHTDTQYF; d_gene: .; v_gene: TRBV30; abundance: few; j_gene: TRBJ2-3
CDR3nt: TGTGCCAGCAGTGAAAGGCCAGGGCGGTTGAACACTGAAGCTTTCTTT; CDR3aa: CASSERPGRLNTEAFF; d_gene: .; v_gene: TRBV2; abundance: .; j_gene: TRBJ1-1
CDR3nt: TGTGCCAGCAGCCGCCTCGGCGGGATTGGGGCCAATGAGCAGTTCTTC; CDR3aa: CASSRLGGIGANEQFF; d_gene: .; v_gene: TRBV7-8; abundance: .; j_gene: TRBJ2-1
CDR3nt: TGTGCCAGCAGCGTATTTTCGGGAGGGGCCGGGGAGCTGTTTTTT; CDR3aa: CASSVFSGGAGELFF; d_gene: TRBD2; v_gene: TRBV9; abundance: few; j_gene: TRBJ2-2
CDR3nt: TGCGCCAGCAGCTGGACTGATGCAACTAATGAAAAACTGTTTTTT; CDR3aa: CASSWTDATNEKLFF; d_gene: .; v_gene: TRBV4-1; abundance: .; j_gene: TRBJ1-4
CDR3nt: TGCAGCGTTAGTACAGGGAGGGGAGATACGCAGTATTTT; CDR3aa: CSVSTGRGDTQYF; d_gene: .; v_gene: TRBV29-1; abundance: once; j_gene: TRBJ2-3
CDR3nt: TGTGCCAGCAGCCGTGGGACAGAGCAAGGGCCCCAGCATTTT; CDR3aa: CASSRGTEQGPQHF; d_gene: TRBD1; v_gene: TRBV7-9; abundance: few; j_gene: TRBJ1-5
CDR3nt: TGCAGCGTTGAAGATCCGGACAGGGTTGGGTATGAGCAGTTCTTC; CDR3aa: CSVEDPDRVGYEQFF; d_gene: TRBD1; v_gene: TRBV29-1; abundance: .; j_gene: TRBJ2-1
CDR3nt: TGTGCCAGCAGCAACAGGGTTAAGTACTACGAGCAGTACTTC; CDR3aa: CASSNRVKYYEQYF; d_gene: .; v_gene: TRBV21-1; abundance: .; j_gene: TRBJ2-7
CDR3nt: TGCAGCGTCACTAGCGGGAGTTCGGCTATAGGGGAGACCCAGTACTTC; CDR3aa: CSVTSGSSAIGETQYF; d_gene: TRBD2; v_gene: TRBV29-1; abundance: .; j_gene: TRBJ2-5
CDR3nt: TGTGCCAGCAGATCCGGACAGGGGGCCTACGAGCAGTACTTC; CDR3aa: CASRSGQGAYEQYF; d_gene: TRBD1; v_gene: TRBV7-8; abundance: .; j_gene: TRBJ2-7
CDR3nt: TGTGCCTGGTCCCGGGGGGATGAGCAGTTCTTC; CDR3aa: CAWSRGDEQFF; d_gene: TRBD2; v_gene: TRBV30; abundance: .; j_gene: TRBJ2-1
CDR3nt: TGTGCCAGTTCCCCGAGCTCCTACAATGAGCAGTTCTTC; CDR3aa: CASSPSSYNEQFF; d_gene: .; v_gene: TRBV19; abundance: .; j_gene: TRBJ2-1
CDR3nt: TGTGCCAGCAGTCTCGGGTGGAATCAGCCCCAGCATTTT; CDR3aa: CASSLGWNQPQHF; d_gene: .; v_gene: TRBV6-6; abundance: few; j_gene: TRBJ1-5
CDR3nt: TGTGCCAGCAGTTTAGAGATACCCCCGAGGTCTTCAGATACGCAGTATTTT; CDR3aa: CASSLEIPPRSSDTQYF; d_gene: .; v_gene: TRBV27; abundance: .; j_gene: TRBJ2-3
CDR3nt: TGTGCCAGCAGCGAAGAGACTAGGCGGGACAATGAGCAGTTCTTC; CDR3aa: CASSEETRRDNEQFF; d_gene: .; v_gene: TRBV9; abundance: .; j_gene: TRBJ2-1
CDR3nt: TGTGCCAGCAGCGTAGAGAGCGGGAGGGCCAGAAATGAGCAGTTCTTC; CDR3aa: CASSVESGRARNEQFF; d_gene: TRBD2; v_gene: TRBV9; abundance: few; j_gene: TRBJ2-1
CDR3nt: TGCAGCGTTGAAGATAGGAGCAGGGATGGGGTATACAATGAGCAGTTCTTC; CDR3aa: CSVEDRSRDGVYNEQFF; d_gene: .; v_gene: TRBV29-1; abundance: few; j_gene: TRBJ2-1
CDR3nt: TGTGCCAGCAGCTTGGTCCGCCAAGAGACCCAGTACTTC; CDR3aa: CASSLVRQETQYF; d_gene: .; v_gene: TRBV7-9; abundance: .; j_gene: TRBJ2-5
CDR3nt: TGTGCCAGCAGCGAAACGCCTAGCGGGAGCACAGATACGCAGTATTTT; CDR3aa: CASSETPSGSTDTQYF; d_gene: TRBD2; v_gene: TRBV7-6; abundance: .; j_gene: TRBJ2-3
CDR3nt: TGTGCCAGCAGCTCCTTCGCAGTCCTCACAGATACGCAGTATTTT; CDR3aa: CASSSFAVLTDTQYF; d_gene: .; v_gene: TRBV7-2; abundance: .; j_gene: TRBJ2-3
CDR3nt: TGTGCCTGGAGTGAGTTGGGTGGCGAGCAGTTCTTC; CDR3aa: CAWSELGGEQFF; d_gene: .; v_gene: TRBV30; abundance: few; j_gene: TRBJ2-1
CDR3nt: TGCAGCGGCGGCCCGGGGGGGAACACTGAAGCTTTCTTT; CDR3aa: CSGGPGGNTEAFF; d_gene: .; v_gene: TRBV29-1; abundance: .; j_gene: TRBJ1-1
CDR3nt: TGTGCCAGCAGTTACGGAGGGGACCCTAATGAAGCTTTCTTT; CDR3aa: CASSYGGDPNEAFF; d_gene: .; v_gene: TRBV6-5; abundance: few; j_gene: TRBJ1-1
CDR3nt: TGTGCCAGCGTTTCCACTGAAGCTTTCTTT; CDR3aa: CASVSTEAFF; d_gene: .; v_gene: TRBV6-1; abundance: .; j_gene: TRBJ1-1
CDR3nt: TGCAGCGTGGAACTAGCGGCCCCCTACGAGCAGTACTTC; CDR3aa: CSVELAAPYEQYF; d_gene: TRBD2; v_gene: TRBV29-1; abundance: .; j_gene: TRBJ2-7
CDR3nt: TGTGCCAGCAGTTTAGGTGGGACAGGGTACACTGAAGCTTTCTTT; CDR3aa: CASSLGGTGYTEAFF; d_gene: TRBD1; v_gene: TRBV27; abundance: few; j_gene: TRBJ1-1
CDR3nt: TGTGCCAGCAGCCCTCTTAGCGGGAGGGCCCGTAAGACCCAGTACTTC; CDR3aa: CASSPLSGRARKTQYF; d_gene: TRBD2; v_gene: TRBV4-2; abundance: few; j_gene: TRBJ2-5
CDR3nt: TGTGCCAGCAGCTTATCCGCGGGAGCCCCCACAGATACGCAGTATTTT; CDR3aa: CASSLSAGAPTDTQYF; d_gene: TRBD2; v_gene: TRBV7-9; abundance: .; j_gene: TRBJ2-3
CDR3nt: TGCGCCAGCAGCCAAGATAGTTCGGGAACGCAGTATTTT; CDR3aa: CASSQDSSGTQYF; d_gene: .; v_gene: TRBV4-1; abundance: large; j_gene: TRBJ2-3
CDR3nt: TGCGCCAGCAGCCTTAAAACAGGGGGAGAGCAGTACTTC; CDR3aa: CASSLKTGGEQYF; d_gene: TRBD1; v_gene: TRBV4-1; abundance: .; j_gene: TRBJ2-7
CDR3nt: TGTGCCAGCAGCCAAGGACTAGCGGGAAGGGGGAACACCGGGGAGCTGTTTTTT; CDR3aa: CASSQGLAGRGNTGELFF; d_gene: TRBD2; v_gene: TRBV14; abundance: few; j_gene: TRBJ2-2
CDR3nt: TGCGCCAGCAGCCCCTGGCTTGGTGTGGGTGACGGCTACACCTTC; CDR3aa: CASSPWLGVGDGYTF; d_gene: .; v_gene: TRBV7-2; abundance: .; j_gene: TRBJ1-2